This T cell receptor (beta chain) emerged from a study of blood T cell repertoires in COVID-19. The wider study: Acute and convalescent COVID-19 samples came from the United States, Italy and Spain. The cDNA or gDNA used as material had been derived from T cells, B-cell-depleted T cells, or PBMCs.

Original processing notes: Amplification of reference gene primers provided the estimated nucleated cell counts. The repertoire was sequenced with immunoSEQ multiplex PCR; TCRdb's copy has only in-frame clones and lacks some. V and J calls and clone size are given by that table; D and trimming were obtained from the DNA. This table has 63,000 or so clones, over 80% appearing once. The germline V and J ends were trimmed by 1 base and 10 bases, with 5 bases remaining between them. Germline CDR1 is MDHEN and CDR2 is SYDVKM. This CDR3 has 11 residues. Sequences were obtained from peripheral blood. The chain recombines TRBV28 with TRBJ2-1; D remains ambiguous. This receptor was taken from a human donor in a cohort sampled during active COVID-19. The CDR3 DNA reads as TGTGCCAGCAGTTTATTCGAGGAGCAGTTCTTC. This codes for CASSLFEEQFF.